The 5 T cell receptor beta chains below all came from one sample that was sequenced in a study of T cells in Graves' hyperthyroidism and ophthalmopathy. Amplification of TCR beta CDR3 regions was performed using RNA transcripts as template. Researchers ran a first-round RT-PCR on the TCR CDR3 using the HTBI primer set. TCRdb recomputed calls from the multiplex PCR reads with MiXCR, one row per CDR3 protein. This sample has more than 500,000 distinct CDR3 sequences; around 15% occur once, and the top ten carry approximately 4.2%. The sample consisted of blood. These receptors all stem from a middle-aged woman with Graves' ophthalmopathy.

This clonotype was counted many times. This chain connects TRBV12-3 or TRBV12-4 to TRBJ2-5, with a weak D call TRBD1 (5 bases). This CDR3 comprises 13 residues. V dropped 6 bases and J dropped 2 bases, with 10 bases sitting between them. CDR3 protein: CASRSDSQETQYF. The CDR3, as DNA: TGTGCCAGCAGGTCAGACAGTCAAGAGACCCAGTACTTC.

This clonotype was recorded many times. The CDR3 sequence: CSARGSPGHQYEQYF. As DNA, the CDR3 is TGCAGTGCTAGAGGATCGCCGGGACACCAGTACGAGCAGTACTTC. V usage is TRBV20-1 and J usage is TRBJ2-7; possible D gene TRBD1, 6 bases. V lost 1 base and J lost 4, with 17 bases in between. The CDR3 covers 15 residues. CDR1 is DFQATT and CDR2 is SNEGSKA in the germline V gene (reference sequence).

This clonotype was detected many times. V gene TRBV6-5 combines with J gene TRBJ1-3; D remains ambiguous. The CDR3 has 15 residues. Germline values: CDR1 MNHEY, CDR2 SVGAGI. The germline V and J ends were trimmed by 2 bases and 0 bases, with 8 bases remaining between them. CDR3 sequence (DNA): TGTGCCAGCAGTTACGGGGTGAGCTCTGGAAACACCATATATTTT. This gives the protein CASSYGVSSGNTIYF.

Ten or more counts support this clonotype. This sequence joins TRBV20-1 and TRBJ1-2; perhaps TRBD1 as D (5 bases). CDR3 length: 13 amino acids. Germline V CDR1 and CDR2: DFQATT, SNEGSKA (reference sequence). Trimming removed 4 bases at V and 5 bases at J, with 14 bases between. This CDR3 is CSATPDSYYGYTF. The CDR3 nucleotides read TGCAGTGCTACCCCCGACAGTTATTATGGCTACACCTTC.

The count of this clonotype is one. Here the CDR3 DNA reads TGTGCCAGCAGGGTACCCGACAGAGACACCGGGGAGCTGTTTTTT. This codes for CASRVPDRDTGELFF. The chain links TRBV6-1 to TRBJ2-2; perhaps TRBD1 as D (5 bases). Trimming took off 6 bases at V and 3 bases at J, with 14 bases between the two ends. CDR1 is MNHNS, CDR2 SASEGT, per germline. The CDR3 extends over 15 amino acids.